The 28 T cell receptor beta chains below were found in one sample sequenced in a study of HIV-infected children after antiretroviral therapy interruption. Treatment denoted: PENTA 11 planned treatment interruption arm or continuous ART arm. Unique molecular identifiers were included in an RNA-based 3' RACE TCR library. TCRdb recomputed calls from the 3' RACE reads with MiXCR, one row per CDR3 protein. The sample contains some 15,000 distinct CDR3 sequences, 3% to 4% of which appear only once. The sample was CD45RO+ CD8+ T cells from PBMCs, pooled from several time points, taken from a donor given antiretroviral therapy, either interrupted or continuous. As to subset: memory CD8+ CD45RO+ CD45RA- T cells. The receptors were sampled from a pool of human donors with HIV.

This clonotype appeared many times. The chain couples TRBV9 to TRBJ2-3; no firm D call. This CDR3 is built from 14 residues. V was clipped by 2 bases and J by 1 base, with 8 bases between them. Germline values: CDR1 SGDLS, CDR2 YYNGEE. CDR3 DNA: TGTGCCAGCAGCGTCCTTAGTGGCACAGATACGCAGTATTTT. This gives the protein CASSVLSGTDTQYF.

This clonotype showed up many times. The chain has TRBV2 and TRBJ2-7; TRBD1 aligns across 8 bases. V was pared by 4 bases and J by 3 bases, with 5 bases of the junction left unmatched. In germline, CDR1 is SNHLY, CDR2 FYNNEI. The CDR3 has 14 residues. This chain's CDR3 is CASSVQGVIYEQYF. In DNA form, the CDR3 reads TGTGCCAGCAGTGTACAGGGGGTAATCTACGAGCAGTACTTC.

The table lists this clonotype with many counts. The chain has TRBV12-3 or TRBV12-4 and TRBJ2-2; D call uncertain. CDR3 length: 14 residues. Trimming shortened V by 3 bases and J by 3 bases, and 8 bases separated the two germline ends. The CDR3 is CASSFDTYTGELFF. The CDR3 DNA reads as TGTGCCAGCAGTTTTGACACCTACACCGGGGAGCTGTTTTTT.

This clonotype appeared many times. This chain joins TRBV6-4 and TRBJ1-1; 9 bases match TRBD1. CDR1 and CDR2 from the germline V gene are MRHNA and SNTAGT. The junction had 7 bases not matched to a gene; V was cut back by 7 bases and J by 4 bases. The CDR3 is 14 amino acids. CDR3 sequence: CASMRTGEGTEAFF. The CDR3 bases are TGTGCCAGCATGAGGACAGGGGAGGGCACTGAAGCTTTCTTT.

The rearrangement joins TRBV27 to TRBJ2-5, with 9 bases aligning to TRBD2. Germline values: CDR1 MNHEY, CDR2 SMNVEV (reference sequence). Losses at the gene ends were 5 bases for V and 3 bases for J; bases not matched to a gene: 7. The CDR3 length is 15 residues. CDR3 bases: TGTGCCAGCAGTATTATAGCGGGGGTGGAAGAGACCCAGTACTTC. It specifies CASSIIAGVEETQYF.

This clonotype was counted many times. This rearrangement joins TRBV20-1 to TRBJ1-3; no definite D call. In germline, CDR1 is DFQATT, CDR2 SNEGSKA (reference sequence). The CDR3 length is 13 residues. V was trimmed by 6 bases and J by 0 bases, leaving 9 bases between them. Here the CDR3 reads CSAHWISGNTIYF. Here the CDR3 DNA reads TGCAGTGCCCACTGGATCTCTGGAAACACCATATATTTT.

The sample holds many counts of this clonotype. The chain has TRBV27 and TRBJ2-4, with no clear D. Germline V gene sequence: CDR1 MNHEY, CDR2 SMNVEV (reference sequence). This CDR3 is built from 14 residues. Trimming left V 4 bases short and J 2 bases short, with 9 bases between. The CDR3 protein is CASSSGLTKNIQYF. The CDR3 nucleotides are TGTGCCAGCAGTTCTGGGTTGACCAAAAACATTCAGTACTTC.

This clonotype was seen repeatedly, ten times or more. The CDR3 DNA sequence: TGTGCCAGCAGCGACAGGGGTGCCTACGAGCAGTACTTC. The encoded protein is CASSDRGAYEQYF. The V call is TRBV7-2, the J call TRBJ2-7; TRBD1 matches 8 bases. Germline values: CDR1 SGHTA, CDR2 FQGNSA. The CDR3 runs 13 residues. Losses at the gene ends were 5 bases for V and 2 bases for J; bases not matched to a gene: 2.

The chain joins TRBV28 to TRBJ1-5; 9 bases map to TRBD1. The V gene end was trimmed by 4 bases and the J gene end by 7 bases; junction bases not matched to a gene: 17. Germline loops: CDR1 MDHEN, CDR2 SYDVKM. The CDR3 runs to 18 residues. Here the CDR3 DNA reads TGTGCCAGCAGTTCCCTAACACAGGGGGCCCGGGTCGTCCAGCCCCAGCATTTT. Translating gives CASSSLTQGARVVQPQHF.

This clonotype was seen ten or more times. The chain recombines TRBV2 with TRBJ2-7; 8 bases agree with TRBD1. The CDR3 runs 15 residues. The germline V gene has CDR1 SNHLY and CDR2 FYNNEI. V lost 6 bases and J lost 6; bases outside the gene matches: 13. CDR3 nucleotides: TGTGCCAGCAGAGGACAGGGCCTTGCCAGAGGCGAGCAGTACTTC. It codes for CASRGQGLARGEQYF.

This clonotype was seen a few times. The chain's CDR3 is CASSLVGDTQYF. The CDR3 DNA follows: TGTGCCAGCAGCTTGGTGGGAGATACGCAGTATTTT. V usage is TRBV5-5 and J usage is TRBJ2-3; D remains unclear. This CDR3 spans 12 amino acids. Germline-derived CDR1 and CDR2 are SGHKS and YYEKEE (reference sequence). V shed 0 bases and J shed 5 bases, with 4 bases lying between them.

This clonotype was seen a handful of times. This rearrangement joins TRBV20-1 to TRBJ2-2; D not certain. Trimming took 6 bases from V and 2 from J, leaving 7 bases between them. Per the germline V gene, CDR1 is DFQATT and CDR2 is SNEGSKA (reference sequence). The CDR3 has 12 amino acids. The CDR3 loop reads CSATLNTGELFF. CDR3 bases: TGCAGTGCGACCCTTAACACCGGGGAGCTGTTTTTT.

This clonotype has a count of ten or more. The chain combines TRBV19 with TRBJ1-5; D unresolved. Germline lookup yields CDR1 LNHDA and CDR2 SQIVND (reference sequence). V dropped 3 bases and J dropped 7 bases, with 13 bases sitting between them. The CDR3 is made up of 14 amino acids. The CDR3 sequence is CASSIYGPDQPQHF. CDR3 nucleotides: TGTGCCAGTAGTATTTATGGTCCCGACCAGCCCCAGCATTTT.

This clonotype was counted ten times or more. The chain is built from TRBV27 and TRBJ2-7; TRBD1 aligns across 8 bases. Trimming at V came to 8 bases and at J to 1 base, leaving 4 bases not matched to a gene. CDR3 length: 13 residues. From germline, CDR1 is MNHEY and CDR2 SMNVEV (reference sequence). CDR3 nucleotide sequence: TGTGCCAGCGGGACAGGTATTTCCTACGAGCAGTACTTC. It translates to CASGTGISYEQYF.

This clonotype was observed at least ten times. The chain is built from TRBV30 and TRBJ1-6; D remains unclear. Trimming cost V 2 bases and J 5 bases, with 1 base left between them. The germline V gene encodes CDR1 GTSNPN and CDR2 SVGIG (reference sequence). The CDR3 spans 11 residues. This chain's CDR3 is CAWSNNSPLHF. The CDR3 region has the DNA TGTGCCTGGAGTAATAATTCACCCCTCCACTTT. Full variable domain (rest looked up from reference TRBV30 and TRBJ1-6): SQTIHQWPATLVQPVGSPLSLECTVEGTSNPNLYWYRQAAGRGLQLLFYSVGIGQISSEVPQNLSASRPQDRQFILSSKKLLLSDSGFYLCAWSNNSPLHFGNGTRLTVT.

In this sample, this clonotype turned up a few times. The chain couples TRBV4-2 to TRBJ2-7; TRBD1 agrees at 8 bases. CDR1 is LGHNA and CDR2 is YNFKEQ in the germline V gene. This CDR3 is 16 amino acids long. The ends lost 0 bases at V and 1 base at J; junction bases unmatched: 5. CDR3 in DNA: TGTGCCAGCAGCCAAGATTTAGGGACAGGTTCCTACGAGCAGTACTTC. It is translated as CASSQDLGTGSYEQYF.

This clonotype has ten or more counts. V usage is TRBV18 and J usage is TRBJ2-5; 11 nucleotides match TRBD2. The J segment lost 6 bases and the V segment lost 1 base, leaving 4 bases of the junction unmatched. Germline assignment: CDR1 KGHSH and CDR2 LQKENI. The CDR3 is 15 residues long. The CDR3 sequence is CASSPRLAGPKTQYF. For the CDR3, the DNA is TGTGCCAGCTCACCACGACTAGCGGGGCCCAAGACCCAGTACTTC.

CDR3 nucleotide sequence: TGTGCCAGCAGCCCATACACCCTGCGAGCTTTCTTT. Translating gives CASSPYTLRAFF. J is TRBJ1-1 and V is TRBV13; D is undetermined. V lost 5 bases to trimming and J lost 10 bases, with 14 bases between them. CDR3 length equals 12 residues. In germline, CDR1 is PRHDT, CDR2 FYEKMQ (reference sequence).

This clonotype was seen a handful of times. V usage is TRBV9 and J usage is TRBJ1-1, with D uncertain. This CDR3 region has 14 residues. V gave up 0 bases and J gave up 6 bases, with 12 bases separating them. Germline CDR1 is SGDLS and CDR2 is YYNGEE. CDR3 sequence: CASSVESTKAEAFF. The CDR3 DNA follows: TGTGCCAGCAGCGTAGAGTCGACCAAAGCTGAAGCTTTCTTT.

In its sample, this clonotype was seen many times. The chain is built from TRBV6-2 or TRBV6-3 and TRBJ1-1; possible D gene TRBD1, 5 bases. Germline V CDR1 and CDR2: MNHEY, SVGEGT. Trimming shortened V by 0 bases and J by 4 bases, and 15 bases separated the two germline ends. CDR3 length: 16 amino acids. The CDR3 is CASSYSIGERGTEAFF. The CDR3 DNA reads TGTGCCAGCAGTTACTCGATAGGGGAGAGGGGCACTGAAGCTTTCTTT.

This clonotype was seen ten or more times. V is TRBV15 and J is TRBJ2-1, with 9 positions matching TRBD1. Germline CDR1 LNHNV, CDR2 YYDKDF (reference sequence). V lost 5 bases, J lost 6 bases, and 8 bases stayed unmatched. The length of the CDR3 is 15 residues. CDR3 DNA sequence: TGTGCCACCAGCGCATGGACAGGGGAAGGCAATGAGCAGTTCTTC. It encodes CATSAWTGEGNEQFF.

This clonotype was seen many times. This chain uses TRBV12-3 or TRBV12-4 with TRBJ2-2, with 11 bases lining up with TRBD2. The CDR3 sequence is 13 residues long. V lost 7 bases, J lost 5 bases, and 0 bases stayed unmatched. The CDR3 nucleotides read TGTGCCAGCACTAGCGGGGGGACCGGGGAGCTGTTTTTT. Translating gives CASTSGGTGELFF.

This clonotype was counted at least ten times. The chain has TRBV21-1 and TRBJ2-1; the DNA was not used to check the table's D call, TRBD1. TRBV21-1 is annotated as a pseudogene. This CDR3 is 21 amino acids long. CDR3 sequence reads: CASSKGETRRRGGGKYNEQFF. CDR3 in DNA: TGTGCCAGCAGCAAAGGGGAAACTAGACGACGCGGTGGGGGTAAATACAATGAGCAGTTCTTC.

This chain connects TRBV14 to TRBJ2-1; D tentatively reads TRBD1 or TRBD2 (5 bases each). Between the trimmed V and J ends, which lost 1 base and 0 bases, there was a span of 13 bases. The length of the CDR3 is 17 residues. The germline V gene has CDR1 SGHDN and CDR2 FVKESK. CDR3 coding DNA: TGTGCCAGCAGCCAAGTGGGGCGAGGGAGCTCCTACAATGAGCAGTTCTTC. Encoded protein: CASSQVGRGSSYNEQFF.

This clonotype was counted at least ten times. This chain uses TRBV5-1 with TRBJ2-7, with TRBD1 identical over 10 bases. CDR1 is SGHRS, CDR2 YFSETQ, per germline. This CDR3 spans 15 amino acids. With 5 bases clipped from V and 1 base from J, the junction kept 6 bases outside the gene matches. The CDR3 bases are TGCGCCAGCAGTTCGGGACAGGGGATTTCCTACGAGCAGTACTTC. Translation: CASSSGQGISYEQYF.

This clonotype has a count of ten or more. The chain carries TRBV6-5 and TRBJ2-2; no clear D. V dropped 8 bases and J dropped 3 bases, with 10 bases sitting between them. The CDR3 is 13 amino acids. The V gene's germline CDR1 is MNHEY and CDR2 SVGAGI. In DNA form, the CDR3 reads TGTGCCAGCCAGAGTACTGACACCGGGGAGCTGTTTTTT. Protein product: CASQSTDTGELFF.

This clonotype occurred a few times. The rearrangement uses TRBV4-1 and TRBJ2-7, with 8 nucleotides matching TRBD2. CDR1 and CDR2 from the germline V gene are MGHRA and YSYEKL. The CDR3 length is 13 residues. The V segment lost 2 bases and the J segment 5 bases; nucleotides outside the gene matches: 2. The CDR3 region is CASSQLAGHEQYF. The CDR3 region has the DNA TGCGCCAGCAGCCAACTAGCGGGCCACGAGCAGTACTTC.

This clonotype occurred many times. The chain joins TRBV28 to TRBJ1-1; 8 bases map to TRBD1. Looked up from germline, CDR1 is MDHEN and CDR2 is SYDVKM. The CDR3 is 15 residues long. V lost 2 bases, J lost 1 base, and 3 bases stayed unmatched. The CDR3, as DNA: TGTGCCAGCAGTTTAGGGACAGGATGGAACACTGAAGCTTTCTTT. It yields the protein CASSLGTGWNTEAFF.